Shown below are 13 T cell receptor beta chains from a single sample sequenced in a study of T cells after posttransplantation cyclophosphamide. Repertoires were generated with immunoSEQ multiplex PCR, while TCRdb's copy carries only in-frame clones and drops some. The table has 7,000 to 10,000 clones, just over 95% seen once; the top ten hold about 0.25%. Sequencing used naive CD8+ T cells sorted from PBMCs. The receptors come from a man between 50 and 59 years old in good health, CMV-negative, and a related stem cell transplant donor.

The CDR3 bases are TGTGCCAGCAGTTTCACAGGGAACCCCTACGAGCAGTACTTC. It yields the protein CASSFTGNPYEQYF. V usage is TRBV27 and J usage is TRBJ2-5, with a weak D call TRBD1 (6 bases). The J call is uncertain, as TRBJ2-7 better fits the DNA end. The CDR3 is made up of 14 amino acids. Looked up from germline, CDR1 is MNHEY and CDR2 is SMNVEV (reference sequence).

V gene TRBV6-6 combines with J gene TRBJ1-3; 8 bases are a match to TRBD1. J was trimmed by 6 bases and V by 5 bases; bases with no gene match: 3. Per germline, CDR1 MNHNY and CDR2 SVGAGI (reference sequence). The CDR3 is made up of 13 amino acids. CDR3 protein: CASSGQGENTIYF. The CDR3 nucleotides read TGTGCCAGCAGTGGACAGGGCGAAAACACCATATATTTT.

V is TRBV5-6 and J is TRBJ2-7, with D possibly TRBD1 on 6 matching bases. With 2 bases removed from V and 3 bases from J, the gap between germline ends came to 15 bases. Germline V CDR1 and CDR2: SGHDT, YYEEEE. The CDR3 spans 15 residues. The CDR3 here is CASSFFRGLDYEQYF. DNA for the CDR3: TGTGCCAGCAGCTTCTTTAGGGGGTTGGACTACGAGCAGTACTTC.

This chain connects TRBV19 to TRBJ2-3; 9 nucleotides line up with TRBD2. The CDR3 is made up of 17 amino acids. Germline-derived CDR1 and CDR2 are LNHDA and SQIVND (reference sequence). After removal of 3 bases from V and 2 bases from J, the junction contained 9 bases not matched to a gene. CDR3 protein: CASSMPFLAGATDTQYF. The DNA for the CDR3 is TGTGCCAGTAGTATGCCGTTTTTAGCGGGGGCCACAGATACGCAGTATTTT.

Remarks on this clone: At the DNA level, this CDR3 is encoded by other sequences in the same sample as well. J is TRBJ1-1 and V is TRBV9; the D is unclear. Per germline, CDR1 SGDLS and CDR2 YYNGEE. Trimming pared 0 bases from V and 3 bases from J, leaving 6 bases between. This CDR3 spans 13 amino acids. The CDR3 loop reads CASSVGGDTEAFF. CDR3 nucleotide sequence: TGTGCCAGCAGCGTAGGCGGGGACACTGAAGCTTTCTTT.

J is TRBJ2-7 and V is TRBV5-5, with a weak D call TRBD1 (6 bases). The CDR3 is made up of 14 amino acids. V was shortened by 1 base and J by 2 bases, with 10 bases between the two germline ends. The germline V gene has CDR1 SGHKS and CDR2 YYEKEE (reference sequence). In DNA, the CDR3 is TGTGCCAGCAGCTTGACAGGGTCAACCTACGAGCAGTACTTC. This codes for CASSLTGSTYEQYF.

Points on this clone: At one of its ends the junction is not consistent with the germline gene, which may arise from a read error. Other nucleotide sequences from this sample produce the same CDR3. The chain is built from TRBV19 and TRBJ2-1, with 7 positions matching TRBD2. Germline lookup yields CDR1 LNHDA and CDR2 SQIVND (reference sequence). This CDR3 is 20 amino acids long. CDR3 sequence reads: CASSLAPGLQYFSSYNEQFF. The CDR3 region has the DNA TGCGCCAGTAGTCTAGCTCCGGGACTACAATACTTTAGCTCCTACAATGAGCAGTTCTTC.

The rearrangement links TRBV6-4 to TRBJ2-7; 12 bases agree with TRBD2. Germline V gene lookup returns CDR1 MRHNA and CDR2 SNTAGT. V lost 4 bases to trimming and J lost 2 bases; unmatched junction nucleotides: 0. This CDR3 contains 14 residues. The CDR3 reads CASSASGGAYEQYF. The CDR3 bases are TGTGCCAGCAGTGCTAGCGGGGGGGCCTACGAGCAGTACTTC.

The CDR3: CASQNTMVSGSSYEQYF. Written as DNA, the CDR3 is TGTGCCAGCCAAAACACGATGGTTAGCGGGAGTTCTTACGAGCAGTACTTC. The chain employs TRBV7-8 and TRBJ2-5; TRBD2 agrees at 9 bases. The J call is uncertain, as TRBJ2-7 better fits the DNA end. Germline V lookup: CDR1 SGHVS, CDR2 FQNEAQ. This CDR3 has 17 amino acids.

The chain combines TRBV7-9 with TRBJ1-4; 7 nucleotides agree with TRBD1. The germline gives CDR1 SEHNR, CDR2 FQNEAQ (reference sequence). There are 14 residues in the CDR3. After removal of 5 bases from V and 7 bases from J, the junction contained 7 bases not matched to a gene. This CDR3 reads CASSPRGKGEKLFF. CDR3 nucleotide sequence: TGTGCCAGCAGCCCCAGGGGGAAAGGTGAAAAACTGTTTTTT.

The J gene is TRBJ1-3, the V gene TRBV5-1; D is possibly TRBD1 (6 bases). Trimming shortened V by 0 bases and J by 3 bases, and 13 bases separated the two germline ends. Germline V gene sequence: CDR1 SGHRS, CDR2 YFSETQ. CDR3 length: 16 amino acids. The CDR3 is CASSLGLQGFGNTIYF. CDR3 in DNA: TGCGCCAGCAGCTTGGGGTTACAGGGATTTGGAAACACCATATATTTT.

The chain joins TRBV19 to TRBJ2-1; D gene unclear. The CDR3 contains 15 residues. The V gene's germline CDR1 is LNHDA and CDR2 SQIVND (reference sequence). V lost 5 bases, J lost 2 bases, and 13 bases lay in between. The chain's CDR3 is CASSPRWLAYNEQFF. The DNA of the CDR3 is TGTGCCAGTAGTCCCCGATGGCTAGCCTACAATGAGCAGTTCTTC.

V is TRBV7-9 and J is TRBJ1-1, with 7 positions matching TRBD1. CDR1 and CDR2 from the germline V gene are SEHNR and FQNEAQ (reference sequence). Trimming removed 2 bases from V and 6 bases from J; junction bases left unmatched: 3. This CDR3 spans 13 amino acids. CDR3 in amino acids: CASSLSGTAEAFF. For the CDR3, the DNA is TGTGCCAGCAGCTTATCTGGGACAGCTGAAGCTTTCTTT.